This T cell receptor (beta chain) is drawn from a study of blood T cell repertoires in COVID-19. Study background: From T cells, B-cell-depleted T cells, or PBMCs came the material, which was cDNA or gDNA.

In the authors' workflow: Reference gene primers were amplified, and this amplification served to estimate nucleated cell counts. Data came from immunoSEQ multiplex PCR; TCRdb stores just in-frame clones and leaves some out. The DNA gave D and trimming, while V, J and clone size come from that table. The sample lists about 140,000 clones, 81% seen once, with around 8.5% in the top ten. From germline, CDR1 is MDHEN and CDR2 SYDVKM. There are 16 residues in the CDR3. With V trimmed by 5 bases and J by 5 bases, 8 bases remained unmatched. Sequencing was done on a sample of peripheral blood. The chain uses TRBV28 and TRBJ2-2; 10 bases map to TRBD1. The TCR was taken from a human donor in a cohort sampled during active COVID-19. The CDR3 reads CASSQLGTGVTGELFF. The CDR3 DNA follows: TGTGCCAGCAGTCAACTCGGGACAGGGGTTACCGGGGAGCTGTTTTTT.